The T cell receptor beta chain described here comes from a study of OX40 agonist ivuxolimab in advanced cancers. About the study: Aged roughly 23 to 80 with a mean of roughly 65 years, they were approximately 79% male. Prior checkpoint blockade (anti-PD-1, anti-PD-L1 or anti-CTLA-4) was permitted; about 40% had it.

V lost 6 bases, J lost 2 bases, and 17 bases lay in between. The CDR3 sequence is 15 residues long. Germline-derived CDR1 and CDR2 are MGHRA and YSYEKL. General study results and limits: Relative to CD4+, CD8+ T cells held more expanded clones on average.

TCRdb's copy holds only in-frame clones and misses some; the assay was immunoSEQ multiplex PCR. The sample lists more than 45,000 clones, approximately 83% occurring once. This clone was detected only a few times. The antigen is undetermined. This specimen was CD4+ or CD8+ T cells sorted from blood, taken in a trial of the OX40 agonist ivuxolimab. The chain is built from TRBV4-1 and TRBJ2-7; tentatively, D is TRBD1 or TRBD2 (6 bases each). This TCR was recovered from an adult with an advanced solid tumor such as melanoma, head and neck, liver or kidney cancer. In nucleotides, the CDR3 is TGCGCCAGCAGTCTCGGGGGCCACTGGCCCTACGAGCAGTACTTC. It codes for CASSLGGHWPYEQYF.